This TCR beta chain was identified in a study of blood T cell repertoires in COVID-19. The data were produced by immunoSEQ multiplex PCR, yet TCRdb's version contains in-frame clones alone and is incomplete. The sample holds approximately 200,000 clones, over 75% seen once. J lost 5 bases, V lost 11 bases, and 9 bases had no gene match. Germline CDR1 is LNHDA and CDR2 is SQIVND (reference sequence). This CDR3 has 15 residues. The rearrangement links TRBV19 to TRBJ2-2; 12 bases are shared with TRBD2. Material for sequencing was peripheral blood. This clonotype was obtained from a man aged 60 to 75 with acute or convalescent COVID-19. CDR3 nucleotide sequence: TGTGCCGGAGGCAGCGGGACTAGCGGGACCGGGGAGCTGTTTTTT. It is translated as CAGGSGTSGTGELFF.